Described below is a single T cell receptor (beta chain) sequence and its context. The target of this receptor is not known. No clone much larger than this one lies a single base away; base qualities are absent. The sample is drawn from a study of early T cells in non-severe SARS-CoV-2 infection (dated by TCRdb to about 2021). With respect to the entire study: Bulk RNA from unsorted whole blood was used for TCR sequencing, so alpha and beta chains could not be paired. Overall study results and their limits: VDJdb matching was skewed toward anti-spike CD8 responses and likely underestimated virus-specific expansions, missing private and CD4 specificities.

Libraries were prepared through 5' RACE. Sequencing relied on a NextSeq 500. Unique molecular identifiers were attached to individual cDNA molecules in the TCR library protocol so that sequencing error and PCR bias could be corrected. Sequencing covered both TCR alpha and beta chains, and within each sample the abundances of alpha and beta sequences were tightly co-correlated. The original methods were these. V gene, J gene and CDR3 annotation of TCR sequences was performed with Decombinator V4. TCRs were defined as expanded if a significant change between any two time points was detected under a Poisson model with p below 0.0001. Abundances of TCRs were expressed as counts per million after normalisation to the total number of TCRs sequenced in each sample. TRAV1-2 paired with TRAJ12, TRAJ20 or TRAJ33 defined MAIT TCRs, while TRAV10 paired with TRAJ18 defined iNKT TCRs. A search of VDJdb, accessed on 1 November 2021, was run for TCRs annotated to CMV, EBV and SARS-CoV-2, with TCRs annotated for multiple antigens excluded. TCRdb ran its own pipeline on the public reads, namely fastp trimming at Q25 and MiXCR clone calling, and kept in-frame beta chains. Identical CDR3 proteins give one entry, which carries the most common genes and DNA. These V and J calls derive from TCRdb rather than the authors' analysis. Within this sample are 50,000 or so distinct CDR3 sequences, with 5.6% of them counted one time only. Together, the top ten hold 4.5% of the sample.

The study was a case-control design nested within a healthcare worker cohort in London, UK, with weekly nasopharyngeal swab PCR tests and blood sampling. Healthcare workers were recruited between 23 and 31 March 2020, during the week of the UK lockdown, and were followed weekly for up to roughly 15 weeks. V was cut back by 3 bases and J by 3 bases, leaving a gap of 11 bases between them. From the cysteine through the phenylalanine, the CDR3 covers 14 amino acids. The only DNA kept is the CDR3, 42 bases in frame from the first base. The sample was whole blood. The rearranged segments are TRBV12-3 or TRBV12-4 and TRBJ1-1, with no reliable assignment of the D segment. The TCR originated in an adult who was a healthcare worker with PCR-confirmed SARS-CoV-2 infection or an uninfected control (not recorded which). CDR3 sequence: CASSLAVGHTEAFF. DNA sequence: TGTGCCAGCAGTTTGGCCGTCGGGCACACTGAAGCTTTCTTT.